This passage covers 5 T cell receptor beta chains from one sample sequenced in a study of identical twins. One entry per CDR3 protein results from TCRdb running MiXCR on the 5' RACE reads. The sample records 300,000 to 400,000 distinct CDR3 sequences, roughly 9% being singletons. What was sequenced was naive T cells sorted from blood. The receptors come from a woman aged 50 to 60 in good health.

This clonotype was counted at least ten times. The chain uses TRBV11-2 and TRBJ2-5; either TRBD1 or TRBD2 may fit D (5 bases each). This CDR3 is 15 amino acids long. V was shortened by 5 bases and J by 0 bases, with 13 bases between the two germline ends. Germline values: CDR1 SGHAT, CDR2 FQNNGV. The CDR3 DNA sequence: TGTGCCAGCAGCAGACCCTGGGGGTACCAAGAGACCCAGTACTTC. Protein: CASSRPWGYQETQYF.

The CDR3 coding sequence is TGTGCCAGCAGCCACGGGACTAGCGGGAGCGGGGTACTTAGCACAGATACGCAGTATTTT. Amino acid sequence: CASSHGTSGSGVLSTDTQYF. The rearrangement links TRBV4-2 to TRBJ2-3; 14 positions agree with TRBD2. The germline gives CDR1 LGHNA, CDR2 YNFKEQ. V trimming: 3 bases; J trimming: 0 bases; junction bases outside the gene matches: 11. The CDR3 loop spans 20 amino acids.

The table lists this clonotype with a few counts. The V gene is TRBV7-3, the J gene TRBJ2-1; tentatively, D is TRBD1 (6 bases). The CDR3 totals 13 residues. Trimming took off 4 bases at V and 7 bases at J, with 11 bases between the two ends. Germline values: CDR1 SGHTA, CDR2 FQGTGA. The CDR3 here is CASSYIGGNEQFF. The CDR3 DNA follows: TGTGCCAGCAGCTACATAGGGGGTAATGAGCAGTTCTTC.

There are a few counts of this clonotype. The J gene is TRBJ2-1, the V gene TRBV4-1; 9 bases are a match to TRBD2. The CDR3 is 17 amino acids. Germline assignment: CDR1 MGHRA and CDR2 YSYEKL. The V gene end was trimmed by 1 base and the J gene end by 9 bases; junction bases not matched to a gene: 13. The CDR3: CASSQGTAGGPQGEQFF. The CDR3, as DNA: TGCGCCAGCAGCCAAGGGACAGCGGGAGGTCCCCAGGGTGAGCAGTTCTTC.

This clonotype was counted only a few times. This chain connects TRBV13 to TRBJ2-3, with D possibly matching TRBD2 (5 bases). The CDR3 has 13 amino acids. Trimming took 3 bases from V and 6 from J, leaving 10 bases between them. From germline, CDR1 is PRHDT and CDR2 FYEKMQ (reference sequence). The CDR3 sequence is CASSLGSRDTQYF. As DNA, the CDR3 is TGTGCCAGCAGCTTGGGGAGTCGGGATACGCAGTATTTT.